One T cell receptor beta chain is described in this entry. The protocol was immunoSEQ multiplex PCR, while the TCRdb copy is restricted to in-frame clones and leaves out a portion. Among a few hundred thousand clones listed, approximately 86% were seen once. The sample comes from a study of blood T cell repertoires in COVID-19. Overall study context: Donors in the United States, Italy and Spain gave samples during acute or convalescent COVID-19. T cells, B-cell-depleted T cells, or PBMCs provided the cDNA or gDNA that served as material.

The CDR3 has 14 amino acids. Trimming took 4 bases from V and 2 from J, leaving 12 bases between them. The germline gives CDR1 SGHRS, CDR2 YFSETQ. This receptor was obtained from a woman in her forties or fifties who had recovered from COVID-19. The chain has TRBV5-1 and TRBJ1-1, with D unclear. Specimen: peripheral blood. The CDR3 sequence: CASSGPGVNTEAFF. The CDR3 region has the DNA TGCGCCAGCAGCGGGCCGGGAGTAAACACTGAAGCTTTCTTT.